This paragraph reports one T cell receptor beta chain. The data belong to a study of PD-1 blockade in mismatch repair-deficient tumors. Germline V gene data show CDR1 as MGHRA and CDR2 as YSYEKL. The CDR3 is made up of 12 amino acids. Trimming stripped 1 base from V and 7 bases from J, with 7 bases between. Generated by immunoSEQ multiplex PCR, the TCRdb table keeps only in-frame clones and is missing some. The table lists around 51,000 clones, 81% of them singletons. Every patient had mismatch repair deficiency by PCR or immunohistochemistry. The chain combines TRBV4-1 with TRBJ1-2; D call uncertain. The material was peripheral blood, obtained roughly 21 weeks after starting pembrolizumab. This TCR was recovered from an adult with mismatch repair-deficient cancer. This chain's CDR3 is CASSQGSAGYTF. The CDR3 nucleotides read TGCGCCAGCAGCCAAGGCTCCGCTGGCTACACCTTC.